This record concerns one T cell receptor beta chain sequence. The data derive from a study of blood T cell repertoires in COVID-19. The wider study: The cDNA or gDNA used as material had been derived from T cells, B-cell-depleted T cells, or PBMCs.

Sequenced by immunoSEQ multiplex PCR; TCRdb stores in-frame clones only, minus some. The data contain roughly 350,000 clones, around nine tenths of them singletons. Germline CDR1 LGHNA, CDR2 YSLEER. The CDR3 contains 13 residues. V gave up 5 bases and J gave up 13 bases; unmatched junction bases: 11. This sequence originates from a woman in her sixties or seventies with COVID-19, enrolled during active disease. This chain joins TRBV4-3 and TRBJ2-7; 10 bases line up with TRBD1. The specimen sequenced was peripheral blood. CDR3 loop: CASSESRDRGTYF. CDR3 coding DNA: TGCGCCAGCAGCGAATCCCGGGACAGGGGAACCTACTTC.